Below, 2 T cell receptor beta chains from the same sample are listed, as sequenced in a study of shared clonotypes between healthy human individuals (dated by TCRdb to 2020 to 2022). The library came from the immunoSEQ multiplex PCR assay. Held by TCRdb, this immuneACCESS table contains in-frame sequences only and omits some clones. Under half of the omission traces to an unresolved V gene where checked; the cause of the rest is unknown. Present in this sample are fewer than 700,000 clones, around 95% of which were seen just once. Jointly, the top ten make up 0.11% of the sample. CD8 naive samples consisted of CD45RO-negative cells that were positively selected for CCR7, yielding a CD45RA+CCR7+ population without TemRA cells. Sequenced sample: naive CD8+ T cells sorted from blood. Taken with the paper, the label for cell subset or site translates to: CD45RA+CCR7+. Receptor source: a woman in her 30s in good health.

This clone was observed once. V gene TRBV19 combines with J gene TRBJ2-2, with D hard to call. CDR3 length: 14 residues. Trimming stripped 3 bases from V and 2 bases from J, with 7 bases between. Per the germline V gene, CDR1 is LNHDA and CDR2 is SQIVND (reference sequence). CDR3 nucleotide sequence: TGTGCCAGTAGTATGGGATTTAACACCGGGGAGCTGTTTTTT. Protein: CASSMGFNTGELFF.

V and J are TRBV27 and TRBJ2-1; 9 nucleotides align to TRBD1. Trimming cost V 8 bases and J 15 bases; bases outside gene matches: 8. This CDR3 is built from 11 residues. The germline CDR1 and CDR2 sequences are MNHEY and SMNVEV (reference sequence). DNA of the CDR3: TGTGCCAGCGCCTCGGGGACAGGGTTGTTCTTC. Translated: CASASGTGLFF.